This T cell receptor beta chain was obtained from a study of Graves' ophthalmopathy and Graves' hyperthyroidism. This clonotype came up many times. Amplification targeted the TCR beta CDR3 regions, with RNA transcripts as the source material. The workflow started with a first-round RT-PCR run with HTBI primers and then moved on to a second-round multiplex PCR. TCRdb re-called the multiplex PCR reads with MiXCR, one entry per CDR3 protein. Among under 400,000 distinct CDR3 sequences listed, 15% to 20% were seen once. Under 3 months in duration, the ophthalmopathy in affected donors had moderate-to-severe activity, CAS ≥3 and NOSPECS ≥4. The receptor was derived from an adult man with Graves' ophthalmopathy. Sequencing was done on a sample of peripheral blood.

In nucleotides, the CDR3 is TGTGCCAGTAGTAACAGGGACAGGGTGAACACTGAAGCTTTCTTT. Translation: CASSNRDRVNTEAFF. This sequence joins TRBV19 and TRBJ1-1; 9 bases map to TRBD1. With 4 bases clipped from V and 0 bases from J, the junction kept 3 bases outside the gene matches. Germline assignment: CDR1 LNHDA and CDR2 SQIVND (reference sequence). The length of the CDR3 is 15 residues.